Below, one T cell receptor (beta chain) is given with its context. As yet, its antigen is unknown. The table came from immunoSEQ multiplex PCR; TCRdb's copy has only in-frame clones and leaves some out. This sample has more than 10,000 clones, with about 90% found just once. Allogeneic regulatory or mature dendritic cells were co-cultured for roughly five days with CFSE-labeled sorted T cells at 1:10. The entry originates in a study of regulatory dendritic cells for organ transplantation. Study-level findings and limits: Memory CD8+ clonal expansion seemed more limited with regulatory than mature dendritic cells. The most alloreactive TCR clonotypes were found in resting memory CD8+ cells.

Between the trimmed V and J ends, which lost 5 bases and 6 bases, there was a span of 8 bases. This CDR3 is built from 11 residues. The V gene's germline CDR1 is SEHNR and CDR2 FQNEAQ (reference sequence). The source of this sequence is a human donor in good health. The sequenced sample consisted of naive CD8+ T cells from blood cultured with regulatory dendritic cells. The subset was: CD45RA+ naive T cells. The chain uses TRBV7-9 and TRBJ2-7; D is perhaps TRBD1 (6 bases). The CDR3 sequence is CASSVDSEQYF. The CDR3 coding sequence is TGTGCCAGCAGCGTGGACAGCGAGCAGTACTTC.